This is a list of T cell receptor beta chains from one sample in a study of blood T cell repertoires in COVID-19. Generated by immunoSEQ multiplex PCR, the TCRdb table keeps only in-frame clones and is missing some. The table shows some 180,000 clones, with about three quarters occurring only once. The sequencing input was peripheral blood. The receptors shown here come from a woman aged 45 to 65 with active or convalescent COVID-19. CDR3s include the opening cysteine and the closing phenylalanine or tryptophan. A D gene is named only where the DNA matches it firmly. Only part of the rows carry a size: once, few, many, or a class if the clone is expanded.

D,size,V,J,CDR3,DNA
TRBD1,.,TRBV29-1,TRBJ2-3,CSVGTGAVDTQYF,TGCAGCGTTGGGACAGGGGCGGTAGATACGCAGTATTTT
.,.,TRBV28,TRBJ1-3,CASSDTGISGNTIYF,TGTGCCAGCAGTGATACAGGGATCTCTGGAAACACCATATATTTT
TRBD1,.,TRBV19,TRBJ2-7,CASSIQGAHEQYF,TGTGCCAGTAGTATCCAGGGGGCGCACGAGCAGTACTTC
.,once,TRBV4-1,TRBJ2-2,CASSQEWAGGKTGELFF,TGCGCCAGCAGCCAAGAATGGGCAGGGGGGAAGACCGGGGAGCTGTTTTTT
TRBD2,.,TRBV6-2/TRBV6-3,TRBJ2-1,CASSYSSLAGGAYNEQFF,TGTGCCAGCAGTTACTCGAGCCTAGCGGGGGGGGCCTACAATGAGCAGTTCTTC
.,once,TRBV19,TRBJ1-1,CASSTRRTATDTEAFF,TGTGCCAGTAGTACCCGACGGACAGCAACGGACACTGAAGCTTTCTTT
TRBD1,.,TRBV19,TRBJ1-6,CASSRGQVVSSPLHF,TGTGCCAGTAGTAGGGGACAGGTTGTTTCTTCACCCCTCCACTTT
.,few,TRBV25-1,TRBJ1-3,CASSEGDISGNTIYF,TGTGCCAGCAGTGAAGGGGACATCTCTGGAAACACCATATATTTT
.,.,TRBV2,TRBJ1-5,CASRRGEGNSNQPQHF,TGTGCCAGCAGACGGGGGGAAGGGAATAGCAATCAGCCCCAGCATTTT
TRBD1,.,TRBV6-6,TRBJ1-4,CASSYASGGGEKLFF,TGTGCCAGCAGTTACGCGTCAGGGGGAGGTGAAAAACTGTTTTTT
.,.,TRBV19,TRBJ2-1,CASSRVSPAAYNEQFF,TGTGCCAGTAGTAGGGTTAGTCCAGCGGCCTACAATGAGCAGTTCTTC
.,.,TRBV5-8,TRBJ1-3,CASSSRGDPGNTIYF,TGTGCCAGCAGCTCCAGGGGAGATCCTGGAAACACCATATATTTT
TRBD1,.,TRBV2,TRBJ2-1,CARNKQGAFWADEQFF,TGTGCCAGGAATAAACAGGGGGCCTTTTGGGCGGATGAGCAGTTCTTC